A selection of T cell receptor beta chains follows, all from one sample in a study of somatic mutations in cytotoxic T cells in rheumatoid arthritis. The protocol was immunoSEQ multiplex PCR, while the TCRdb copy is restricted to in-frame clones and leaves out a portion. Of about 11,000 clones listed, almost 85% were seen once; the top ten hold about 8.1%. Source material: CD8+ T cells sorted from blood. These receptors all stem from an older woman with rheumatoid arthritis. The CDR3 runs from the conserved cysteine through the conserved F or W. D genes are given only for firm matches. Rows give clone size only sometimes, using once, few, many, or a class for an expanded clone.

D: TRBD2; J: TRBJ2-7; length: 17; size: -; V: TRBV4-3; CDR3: CASSQDPPEGGPYEQYF; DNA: TGCGCCAGCAGCCAAGATCCCCCCGAGGGAGGGCCTTACGAGCAGTACTTC
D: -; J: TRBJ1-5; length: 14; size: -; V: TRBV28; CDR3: CASSDGYSNQPQHF; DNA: TGTGCCAGCAGTGACGGGTATAGCAATCAGCCCCAGCATTTT
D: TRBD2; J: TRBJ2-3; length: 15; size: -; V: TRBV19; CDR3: CASASLAGAVDTQYF; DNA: TGTGCCTCAGCCTCACTAGCGGGAGCGGTAGATACGCAGTATTTT
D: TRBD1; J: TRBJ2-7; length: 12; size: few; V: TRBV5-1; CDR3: CASSLQGYEQYF; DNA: TGCGCCAGCAGCTTACAGGGGTACGAGCAGTACTTC
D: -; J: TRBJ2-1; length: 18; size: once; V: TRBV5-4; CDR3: CASSSDSRSPLGVNEQFF; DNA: TGTGCCAGCAGCTCGGACAGTCGAAGTCCCTTGGGGGTCAATGAGCAGTTCTTC
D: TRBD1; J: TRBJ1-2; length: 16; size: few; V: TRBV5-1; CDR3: CASSPGDGRGPLGYTF; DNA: TGCGCCAGCAGCCCGGGCGACGGCAGGGGGCCTCTTGGCTACACCTTC
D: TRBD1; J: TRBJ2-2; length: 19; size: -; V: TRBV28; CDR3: CASSDTGTGAYANTGELFF; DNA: TGTGCCAGCAGCGACACCGGGACAGGGGCATACGCCAACACCGGGGAGCTGTTTTTT
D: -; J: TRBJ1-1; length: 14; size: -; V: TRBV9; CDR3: CASTATGSNTEAFF; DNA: TGTGCCAGCACGGCGACGGGATCGAACACTGAAGCTTTCTTT
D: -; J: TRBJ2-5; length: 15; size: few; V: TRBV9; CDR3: CASSVVSGLGETQYF; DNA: TGTGCCAGCAGCGTAGTATCAGGGCTGGGAGAGACCCAGTACTTC
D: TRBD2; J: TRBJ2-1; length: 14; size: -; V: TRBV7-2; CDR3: CASSVSGEYNEQFF; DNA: TGTGCCAGCAGCGTTAGCGGGGAATACAATGAGCAGTTCTTC
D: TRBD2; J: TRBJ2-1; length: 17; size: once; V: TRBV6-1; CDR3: CASSAGSGRVVYNEQFF; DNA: TGTGCCAGCAGTGCTGGTAGCGGGAGGGTAGTGTACAATGAGCAGTTCTTC
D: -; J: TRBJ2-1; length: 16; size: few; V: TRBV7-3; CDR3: CASSHPGGTAHNEQFF; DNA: TGTGCCAGCAGCCACCCGGGCGGGACTGCTCACAATGAGCAGTTCTTC
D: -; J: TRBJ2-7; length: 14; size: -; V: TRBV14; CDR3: CASSHEDTYYEQYF; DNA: TGTGCCAGCAGCCATGAGGACACCTACTACGAGCAGTACTTC
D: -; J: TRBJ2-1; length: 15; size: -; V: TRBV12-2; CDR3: CASRKAGGPDNEQFF; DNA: TGTGCAAGTCGCAAAGCGGGAGGGCCAGACAATGAGCAGTTCTTC
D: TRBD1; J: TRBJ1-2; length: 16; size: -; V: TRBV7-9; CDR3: CASSLAPGQGNYGYTF; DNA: TGTGCCAGCAGCTTAGCGCCGGGACAGGGTAACTATGGCTACACCTTC
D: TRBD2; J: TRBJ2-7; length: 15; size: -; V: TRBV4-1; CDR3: CASSLGLAERYEQYF; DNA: TGCGCCAGCAGCCTCGGACTAGCGGAACGCTACGAGCAGTACTTC
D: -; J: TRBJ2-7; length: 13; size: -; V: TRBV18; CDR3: CASSPGSSYEQYF; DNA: TGTGCCAGCTCACCGGGCAGCTCCTACGAGCAGTACTTC
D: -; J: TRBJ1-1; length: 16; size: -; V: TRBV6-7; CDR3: CASSYFTQGWNTEAFF; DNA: TGTGCCAGCAGTTACTTTACGCAGGGATGGAACACTGAAGCTTTCTTT
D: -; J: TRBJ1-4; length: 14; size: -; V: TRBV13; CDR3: CASSSTGYPEKLFF; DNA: TGTGCCAGCAGCAGTACAGGGTACCCTGAAAAACTGTTTTTT
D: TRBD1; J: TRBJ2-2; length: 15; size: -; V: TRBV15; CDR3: CATRPTGEWAGELFF; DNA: TGTGCCACCAGACCTACAGGGGAGTGGGCCGGGGAGCTGTTTTTT
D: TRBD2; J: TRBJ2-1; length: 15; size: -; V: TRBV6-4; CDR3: CASSEREVGANEQFF; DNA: TGTGCCAGCAGTGAACGGGAGGTAGGGGCTAATGAGCAGTTCTTC
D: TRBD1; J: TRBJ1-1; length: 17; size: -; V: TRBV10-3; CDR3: CAISDPNRGQGNTEAFF; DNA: TGTGCCATCAGTGACCCAAACCGGGGACAGGGGAACACTGAAGCTTTCTTT
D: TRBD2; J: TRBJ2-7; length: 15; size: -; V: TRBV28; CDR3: CASSSPSGGGDEQYF; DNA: TGTGCCAGCAGTTCTCCAAGCGGGGGCGGGGACGAGCAGTACTTC
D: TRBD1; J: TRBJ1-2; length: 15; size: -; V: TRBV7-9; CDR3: CASSLGTGHNYGYTF; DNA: TGTGCCAGCAGCCTCGGGACAGGGCATAACTATGGCTACACCTTC
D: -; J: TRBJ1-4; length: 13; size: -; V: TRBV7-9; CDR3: CASISGDNEKLFF; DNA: TGTGCCAGCATCTCCGGGGATAATGAAAAACTGTTTTTT
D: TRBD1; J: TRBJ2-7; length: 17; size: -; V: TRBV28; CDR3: CASTPWDRGTQTYEQYF; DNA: TGTGCCAGCACCCCCTGGGACAGGGGGACACAGACCTACGAGCAGTACTTC
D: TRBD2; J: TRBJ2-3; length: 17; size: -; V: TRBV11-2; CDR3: CASSLDQLAGDTDTQYF; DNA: TGTGCCAGCAGCTTAGATCAGCTAGCGGGAGACACAGATACGCAGTATTTT
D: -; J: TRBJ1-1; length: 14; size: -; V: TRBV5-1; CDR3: CASSLEGVSTEAFF; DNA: TGCGCCAGCAGCTTGGAAGGGGTAAGCACTGAAGCTTTCTTT
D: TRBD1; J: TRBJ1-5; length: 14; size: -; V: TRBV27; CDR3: CASRRQGFDQPQHF; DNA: TGTGCCAGCAGGCGACAGGGGTTCGATCAGCCCCAGCATTTT
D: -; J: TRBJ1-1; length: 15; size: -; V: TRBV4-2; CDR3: CASSPSEVDRLEAFF; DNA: TGTGCCAGCAGTCCCTCGGAGGTCGACAGGCTAGAAGCTTTCTTT
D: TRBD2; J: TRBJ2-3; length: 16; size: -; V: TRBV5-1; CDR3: CASSPIGGSRTDTQYF; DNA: TGCGCCAGCAGCCCCATTGGCGGGAGCCGCACAGATACGCAGTATTTT
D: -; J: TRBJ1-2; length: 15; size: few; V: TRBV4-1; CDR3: CASSQARPLGYGYTF; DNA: TGCGCCAGCAGCCAAGCACGTCCCCTCGGGTATGGCTACACCTTC
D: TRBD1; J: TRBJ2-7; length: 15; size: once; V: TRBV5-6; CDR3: CASSFSGQERDEQYF; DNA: TGTGCCAGCAGCTTTTCGGGACAGGAGAGGGACGAGCAGTACTTC
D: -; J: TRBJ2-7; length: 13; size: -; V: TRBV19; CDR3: CASSTASSYEQYF; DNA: TGTGCCAGTAGTACTGCGAGCTCCTACGAGCAGTACTTC
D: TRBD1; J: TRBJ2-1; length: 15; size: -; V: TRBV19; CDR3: CASSAAGGSYNEQFF; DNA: TGTGCCAGTAGTGCCGCAGGGGGCTCCTACAATGAGCAGTTCTTC
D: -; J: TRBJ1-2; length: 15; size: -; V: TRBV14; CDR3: CASSGSHASGYGYTF; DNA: TGTGCCAGCAGCGGGAGCCACGCATCGGGCTATGGCTACACCTTC
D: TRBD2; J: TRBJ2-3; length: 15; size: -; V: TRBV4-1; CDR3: CASRNAGGGPDTQYF; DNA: TGCGCCAGCCGAAACGCGGGAGGAGGTCCAGATACGCAGTATTTT
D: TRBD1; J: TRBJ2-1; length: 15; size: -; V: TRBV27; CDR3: CASSPGQGESDEQFF; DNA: TGTGCCAGCAGCCCCGGACAGGGTGAAAGCGATGAGCAGTTCTTC
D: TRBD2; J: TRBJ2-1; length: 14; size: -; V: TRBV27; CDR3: CASSRLAGDGEQFF; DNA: TGTGCCAGCAGCCGACTAGCGGGAGACGGTGAGCAGTTCTTC
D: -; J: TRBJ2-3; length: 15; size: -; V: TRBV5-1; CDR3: CASSLEGQYTDTQYF; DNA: TGCGCCAGCAGCTTGGAGGGACAATACACAGATACGCAGTATTTT
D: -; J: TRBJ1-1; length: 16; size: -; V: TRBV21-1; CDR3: CASSEGGGRGNTEAFF; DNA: TGTGCCAGCAGCGAGGGAGGGGGAAGGGGGAACACTGAAGCTTTCTTT
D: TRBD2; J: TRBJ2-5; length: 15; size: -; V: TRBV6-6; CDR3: CASSYSPEGGETQYF; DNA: TGTGCCAGCAGTTACTCGCCGGAGGGAGGGGAGACCCAGTACTTC
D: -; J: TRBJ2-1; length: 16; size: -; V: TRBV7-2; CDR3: CASSLGLMGKFNEQFF; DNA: TGTGCCAGCAGCTTAGGACTAATGGGCAAATTTAATGAGCAGTTCTTC
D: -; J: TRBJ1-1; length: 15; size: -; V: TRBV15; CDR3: CATSRDPRRNTEAFF; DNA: TGTGCCACCAGCAGAGATCCCCGGAGGAACACTGAAGCTTTCTTT
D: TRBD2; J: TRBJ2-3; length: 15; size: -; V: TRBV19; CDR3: CASSIGRGGADTQYF; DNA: TGTGCCAGTAGTATCGGGCGGGGAGGGGCAGATACGCAGTATTTT
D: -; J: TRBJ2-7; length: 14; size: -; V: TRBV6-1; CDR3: CASRARGNAYEQYF; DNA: TGTGCCAGCAGGGCGCGAGGTAACGCCTACGAGCAGTACTTC
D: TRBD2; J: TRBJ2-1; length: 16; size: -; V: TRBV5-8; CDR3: CASSVPLAGVGNEQFF; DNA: TGTGCCAGCAGCGTACCACTAGCGGGAGTAGGCAATGAGCAGTTCTTC
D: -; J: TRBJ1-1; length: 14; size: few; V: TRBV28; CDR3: CASSLVDTGTEAFF; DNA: TGTGCCAGCAGTTTAGTTGACACCGGAACTGAAGCTTTCTTT
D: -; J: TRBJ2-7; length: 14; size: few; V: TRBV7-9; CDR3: CASSHGGRPYEQYF; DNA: TGTGCCAGCAGCCACGGCGGGCGACCCTACGAGCAGTACTTC
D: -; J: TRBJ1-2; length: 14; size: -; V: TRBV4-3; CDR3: CASSQGGGRYGYTF; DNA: TGCGCCAGCAGCCAAGGGGGGGGAAGGTATGGCTACACCTTC
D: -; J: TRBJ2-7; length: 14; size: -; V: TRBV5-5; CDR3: CASSLWGTSYEQYF; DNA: TGTGCCAGCAGCTTGTGGGGGACTTCCTACGAGCAGTACTTC
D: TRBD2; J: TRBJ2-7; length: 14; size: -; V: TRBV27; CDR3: CASSRWTSGYEQYF; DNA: TGTGCCAGCAGTCGTTGGACTAGCGGCTACGAGCAGTACTTC